Listed here is a single T cell receptor beta chain. Its antigen is undetermined. This record comes from a study of T cell responses to AZD1222 COVID-19 vaccine. Study-level findings and limits: The donor group comprised mostly white British people and more females; the analysis possibly underestimated clonal diversity. When two AZD1222 doses had been given, Spike-specific TCR breadth and depth rose. Close to half of spike-specific TCRs reportedly recognize unmutated variant regions. Across the whole spike, CD4 TCRs peaked at regions 160-218 and 743-854.

Produced via immunoSEQ multiplex PCR; TCRdb's table is partial and in-frame only. The sample consists of roughly 99,000 clones, about 90% of them appearing once. This material consisted of peripheral blood, taken 28 days after the second AZD1222 dose. This TCR came from an adult who received the AZD1222 COVID-19 vaccine.

CDR3 sequence (DNA): TGTGCCAGCCACCGGGGGAACACCGGGGAGCTGTTTTTT. The encoded protein is CASHRGNTGELFF. V gene TRBV12-3 or TRBV12-4 combines with J gene TRBJ2-2; tentatively, D is TRBD2 (5 bases). Trimming shortened V by 8 bases and J by 1 base, and 8 bases separated the two germline ends. This CDR3 comprises 13 residues.